The rows below give T cell receptor beta chains drawn from one sample of a study of blood T cell repertoires in COVID-19. Sequencing used immunoSEQ multiplex PCR; TCRdb keeps in-frame clones, though not all of them. The sample has some 190,000 clones, roughly 84% seen once. Sequenced: PBMCs or T cells enriched from blood (not recorded which). The receptor source for this set is a woman aged 25 to 39 who had been exposed to COVID-19. Each CDR3 is given with its conserved first and last residue. D genes are given only for firm matches. Where a row states a size, it is once, few, many or the class of an expanded clone; other rows omit it.

>-|TRBV19|-|TRBJ1-1
CASSMMGSTEAFF
TGTGCCAGTAGTATGATGGGGAGCACTGAAGCTTTCTTT
>-|TRBV2|-|TRBJ1-6
CASGEQYNSPLHF
TGTGCCAGCGGCGAACAGTATAATTCACCCCTCCACTTT
>few|TRBV7-9|-|TRBJ1-1
CASSPPGGTEAFF
TGTGCCAGCAGCCCGCCCGGGGGCACTGAAGCTTTCTTT
>-|TRBV7-9|-|TRBJ2-2
CASRRGQSDTGELFF
TGTGCCAGCAGGCGGGGACAGTCGGACACCGGGGAGCTGTTTTTT
>-|TRBV19|-|TRBJ1-3
CASSLQNSGNTIYF
TGTGCCAGTAGCCTACAGAACTCTGGAAACACCATATATTTT
>-|TRBV24-1|TRBD1|TRBJ2-5
CATSLGQGIDETQYF
TGTGCCACCAGTCTTGGACAGGGGATAGATGAGACCCAGTACTTC
>-|TRBV4-2|-|TRBJ1-3
CASSQDFGSGNTIYF
TGTGCCAGCAGCCAAGATTTCGGGTCTGGAAACACCATATATTTT
>-|TRBV5-1|TRBD1|TRBJ2-3
CASSPEGARADTQYF
TGCGCCAGCAGTCCTGAGGGGGCCAGGGCAGATACGCAGTATTTT
>-|TRBV5-1|TRBD2|TRBJ2-3
CASSPLAGDDTQYF
TGCGCCAGCAGCCCACTAGCGGGCGACGATACGCAGTATTTT
>few|TRBV7-8|-|TRBJ1-2
CASSQITGGVGNYGYTF
TGTGCCAGCAGCCAAATAACCGGGGGGGTCGGAAACTATGGCTACACCTTC
>-|TRBV7-2|TRBD1|TRBJ2-7
CASSPGTGTYEQYF
TGTGCCAGCAGCCCAGGGACAGGGACTTACGAGCAGTACTTC
>-|TRBV5-4|TRBD1|TRBJ2-5
CASSGQGQETQYF
TGTGCCAGCAGCGGACAGGGACAAGAGACCCAGTACTTC
>-|TRBV7-8|TRBD1|TRBJ1-1
CASSSLTGTANTEAFF
TGTGCCAGCAGCTCCCTCACCGGGACAGCGAACACTGAAGCTTTCTTT
>-|TRBV14|TRBD1|TRBJ2-7
CASSPSGTASYEQYF
TGTGCCAGCAGCCCTAGTGGGACAGCCTCCTACGAGCAGTACTTC
>-|TRBV3-1/TRBV3-2|-|TRBJ1-1
CASSRGPRNTEAFF
TGTGCCAGCAGCCGTGGCCCCCGGAACACTGAAGCTTTCTTT
>-|TRBV6-5|TRBD2|TRBJ2-3
CASSYGTRDTDTQYF
TGTGCCAGCAGTTACGGGACTAGGGACACAGATACGCAGTATTTT
>-|TRBV7-9|-|TRBJ2-7
CASSYETQGNEQYF
TGTGCCAGCAGCTACGAAACACAGGGAAACGAGCAGTACTTC
>-|TRBV19|-|TRBJ2-2
CASSIGAGRTGELFF
TGTGCCAGTAGTATAGGGGCAGGGCGGACCGGGGAGCTGTTTTTT